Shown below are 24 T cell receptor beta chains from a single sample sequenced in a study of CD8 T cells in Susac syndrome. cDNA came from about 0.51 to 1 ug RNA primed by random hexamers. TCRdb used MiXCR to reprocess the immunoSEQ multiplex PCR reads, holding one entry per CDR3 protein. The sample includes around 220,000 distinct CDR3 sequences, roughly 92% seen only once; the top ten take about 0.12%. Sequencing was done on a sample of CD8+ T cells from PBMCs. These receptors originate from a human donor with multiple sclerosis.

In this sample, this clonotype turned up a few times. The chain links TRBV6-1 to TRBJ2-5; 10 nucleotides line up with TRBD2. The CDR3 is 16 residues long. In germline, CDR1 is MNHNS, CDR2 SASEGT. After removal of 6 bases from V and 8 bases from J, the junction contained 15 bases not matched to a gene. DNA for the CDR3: TGTGCCAGCAGACGAACAGCGGGAGGGGCGAGCGAAACCCAGTACTTC. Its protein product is CASRRTAGGASETQYF.

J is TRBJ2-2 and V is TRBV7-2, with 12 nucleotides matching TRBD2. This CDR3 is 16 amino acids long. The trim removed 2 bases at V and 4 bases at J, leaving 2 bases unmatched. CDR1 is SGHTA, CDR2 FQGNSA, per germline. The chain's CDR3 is CASSLLAGGGTGELFF. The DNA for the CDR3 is TGTGCCAGCAGCTTACTAGCGGGAGGGGGCACCGGGGAGCTGTTTTTT.

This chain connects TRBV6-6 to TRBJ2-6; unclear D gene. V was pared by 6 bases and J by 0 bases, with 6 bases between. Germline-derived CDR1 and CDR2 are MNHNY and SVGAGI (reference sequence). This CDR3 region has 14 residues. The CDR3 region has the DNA TGTGCCAGCAGGGATAGCTCTGGGGCCAACGTCCTGACTTTC. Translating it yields CASRDSSGANVLTF.

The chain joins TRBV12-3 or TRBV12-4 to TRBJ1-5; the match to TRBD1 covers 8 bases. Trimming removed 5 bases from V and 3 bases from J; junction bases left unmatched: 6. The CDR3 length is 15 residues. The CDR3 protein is CASSELGQANQPQHF. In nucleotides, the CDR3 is TGTGCCAGCAGTGAGCTGGGACAGGCCAATCAGCCCCAGCATTTT.

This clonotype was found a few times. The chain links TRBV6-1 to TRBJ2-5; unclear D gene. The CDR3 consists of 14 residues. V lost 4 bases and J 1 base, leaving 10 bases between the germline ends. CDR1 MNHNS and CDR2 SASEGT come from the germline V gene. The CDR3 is CASSGFGVQETQYF. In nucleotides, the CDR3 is TGTGCCAGCAGTGGGTTTGGGGTCCAAGAGACCCAGTACTTC.

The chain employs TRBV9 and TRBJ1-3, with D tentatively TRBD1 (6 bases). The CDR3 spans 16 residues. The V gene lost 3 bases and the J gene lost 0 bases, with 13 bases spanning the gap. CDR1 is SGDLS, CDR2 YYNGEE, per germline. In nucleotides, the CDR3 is TGTGCCAGCAGCGCTGTACAGGGCGGCTCTGGAAACACCATATATTTT. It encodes CASSAVQGGSGNTIYF.

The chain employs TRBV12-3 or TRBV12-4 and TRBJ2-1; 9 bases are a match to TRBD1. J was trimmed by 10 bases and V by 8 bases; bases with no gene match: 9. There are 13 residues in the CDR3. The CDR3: CASRLGQGWEQFF. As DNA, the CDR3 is TGTGCCAGCCGCCTAGGACAGGGGTGGGAGCAGTTCTTC.

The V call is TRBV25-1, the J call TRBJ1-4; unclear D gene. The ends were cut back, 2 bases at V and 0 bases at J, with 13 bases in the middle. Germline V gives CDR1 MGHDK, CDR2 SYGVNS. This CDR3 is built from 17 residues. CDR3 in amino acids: CASSETGWKATNEKLFF. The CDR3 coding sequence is TGTGCCAGCAGTGAAACGGGGTGGAAGGCAACTAATGAAAAACTGTTTTTT.

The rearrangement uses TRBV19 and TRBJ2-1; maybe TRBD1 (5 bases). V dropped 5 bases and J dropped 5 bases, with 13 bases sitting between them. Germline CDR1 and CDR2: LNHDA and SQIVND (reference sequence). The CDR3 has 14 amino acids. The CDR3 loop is CASSRFEGDNEQFF. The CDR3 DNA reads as TGTGCCAGTAGTCGTTTCGAAGGGGACAATGAGCAGTTCTTC.

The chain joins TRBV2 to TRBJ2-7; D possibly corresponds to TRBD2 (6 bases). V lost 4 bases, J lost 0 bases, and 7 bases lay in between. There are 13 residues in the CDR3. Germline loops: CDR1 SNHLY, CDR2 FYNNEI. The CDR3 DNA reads TGTGCCAGCAGTGCGGGGGACTCCTACGAGCAGTACTTC. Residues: CASSAGDSYEQYF.

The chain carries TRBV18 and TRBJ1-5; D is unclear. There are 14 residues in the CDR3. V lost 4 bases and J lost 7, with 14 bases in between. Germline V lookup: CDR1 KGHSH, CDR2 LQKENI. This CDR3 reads CASSLPGSNQPQHF. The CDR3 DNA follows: TGTGCCAGCTCACTCCCCGGGTCTAACCAGCCCCAGCATTTT.

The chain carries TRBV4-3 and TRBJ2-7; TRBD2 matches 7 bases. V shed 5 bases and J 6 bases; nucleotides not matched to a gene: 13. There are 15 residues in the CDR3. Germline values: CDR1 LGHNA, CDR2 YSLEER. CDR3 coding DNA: TGCGCCAGCAGCTCAGGGAGGGCAGGAGGATCCGAGCAGTACTTC. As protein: CASSSGRAGGSEQYF.

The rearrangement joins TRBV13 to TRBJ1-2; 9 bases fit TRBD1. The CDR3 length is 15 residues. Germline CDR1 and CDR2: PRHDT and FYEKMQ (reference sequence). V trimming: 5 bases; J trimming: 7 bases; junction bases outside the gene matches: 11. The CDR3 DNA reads TGTGCCAGCAGCGGTCGGACAGGGGTAGAGAGTGGCTACACCTTC. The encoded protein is CASSGRTGVESGYTF. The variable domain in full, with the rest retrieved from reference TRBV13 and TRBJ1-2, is AAGVIQSPRHLIKEKRETATLKCYPIPRHDTVYWYQQGPGQDPQFLISFYEKMQSDKGSIPDRFSAQQFSDYHSELNMSSLELGDSALYFCASSGRTGVESGYTFGSGTRLTVV.

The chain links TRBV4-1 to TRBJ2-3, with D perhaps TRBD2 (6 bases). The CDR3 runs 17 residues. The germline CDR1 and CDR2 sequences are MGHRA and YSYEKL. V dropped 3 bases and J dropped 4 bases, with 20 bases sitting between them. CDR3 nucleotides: TGCGCCAGCAGCCACCCAACGGAGGGGCCGTTGTCAGATACGCAGTATTTT. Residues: CASSHPTEGPLSDTQYF.

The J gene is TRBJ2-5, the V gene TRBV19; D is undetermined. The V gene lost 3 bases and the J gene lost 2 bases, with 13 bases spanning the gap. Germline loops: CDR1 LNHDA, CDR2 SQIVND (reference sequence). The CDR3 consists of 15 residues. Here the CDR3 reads CASSIGQDLQETQYF. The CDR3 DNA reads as TGTGCCAGTAGTATTGGGCAAGACCTGCAAGAGACCCAGTACTTC.

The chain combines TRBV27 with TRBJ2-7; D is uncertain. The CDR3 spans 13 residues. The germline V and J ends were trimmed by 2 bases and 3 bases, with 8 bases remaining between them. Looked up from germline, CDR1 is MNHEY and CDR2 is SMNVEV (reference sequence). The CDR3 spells CASSLTAGYEQYF. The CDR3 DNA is TGTGCCAGCAGTTTAACGGCAGGCTACGAGCAGTACTTC.

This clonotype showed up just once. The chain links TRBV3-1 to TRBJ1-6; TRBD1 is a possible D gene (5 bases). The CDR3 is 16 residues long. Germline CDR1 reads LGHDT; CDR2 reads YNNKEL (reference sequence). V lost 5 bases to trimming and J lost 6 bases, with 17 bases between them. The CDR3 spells CASSAYGGGLNSPLHF. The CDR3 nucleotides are TGTGCCAGCAGCGCATATGGGGGAGGCCTTAATTCACCCCTCCACTTT.

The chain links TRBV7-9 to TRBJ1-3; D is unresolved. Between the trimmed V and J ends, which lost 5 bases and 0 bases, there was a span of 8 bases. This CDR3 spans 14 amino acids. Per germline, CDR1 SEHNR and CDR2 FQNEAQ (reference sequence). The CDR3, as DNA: TGTGCCAGCAGCCCCAGTAGCTCTGGAAACACCATATATTTT. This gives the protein CASSPSSSGNTIYF.

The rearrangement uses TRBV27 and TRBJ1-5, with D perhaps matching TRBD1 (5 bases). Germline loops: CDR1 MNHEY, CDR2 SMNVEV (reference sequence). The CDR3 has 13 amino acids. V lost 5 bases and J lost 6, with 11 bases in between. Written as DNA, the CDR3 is TGTGCCAGCAGTCTAGGGGCCCGTCAGCCCCAGCATTTT. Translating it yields CASSLGARQPQHF.

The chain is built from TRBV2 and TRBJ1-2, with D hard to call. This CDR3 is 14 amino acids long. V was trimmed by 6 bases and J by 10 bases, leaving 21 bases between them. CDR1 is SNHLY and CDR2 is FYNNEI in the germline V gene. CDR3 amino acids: CASRFTGPGSNYTF. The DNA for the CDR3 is TGTGCCAGCAGATTTACCGGGCCGGGGAGTAACTACACCTTC. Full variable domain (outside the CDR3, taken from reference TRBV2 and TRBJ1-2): EPEVTQTPSHQVTQMGQEVILRCVPISNHLYFYWYRQILGQKVEFLVSFYNNEISEKSEIFDDQFSVERPDGSNFTLKIRSTKLEDSAMYFCASRFTGPGSNYTFGSGTRLTVV.

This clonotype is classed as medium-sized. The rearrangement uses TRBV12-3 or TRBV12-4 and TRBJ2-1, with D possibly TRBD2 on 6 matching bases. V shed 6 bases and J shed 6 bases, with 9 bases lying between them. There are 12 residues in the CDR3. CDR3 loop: CASSLGGNEQFF. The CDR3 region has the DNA TGTGCCAGCAGCTTGGGGGGCAATGAGCAGTTCTTC.

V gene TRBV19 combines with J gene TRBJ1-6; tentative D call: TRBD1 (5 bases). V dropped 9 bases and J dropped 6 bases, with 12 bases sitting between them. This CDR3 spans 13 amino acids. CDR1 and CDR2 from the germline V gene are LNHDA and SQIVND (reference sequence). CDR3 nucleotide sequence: TGTGCCAGCGATACTGGGGGTAATTCACCCCTCCACTTT. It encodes CASDTGGNSPLHF.

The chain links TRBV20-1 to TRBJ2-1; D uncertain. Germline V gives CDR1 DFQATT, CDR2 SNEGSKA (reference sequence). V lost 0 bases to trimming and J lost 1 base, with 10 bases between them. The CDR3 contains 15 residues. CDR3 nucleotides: TGCAGTGCTAGAGACCTCCGGGTATCCTACAATGAGCAGTTCTTC. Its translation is CSARDLRVSYNEQFF.

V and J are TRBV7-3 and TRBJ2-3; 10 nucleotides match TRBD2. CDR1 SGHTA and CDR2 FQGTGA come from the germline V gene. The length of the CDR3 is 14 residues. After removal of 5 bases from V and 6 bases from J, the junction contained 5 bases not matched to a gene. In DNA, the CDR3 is TGTGCCAGCAGCGCGAGGACTAGCGGCGATACGCAGTATTTT. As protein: CASSARTSGDTQYF.